This T cell receptor beta chain was found in a study of cytomegalovirus exposure and HLA in healthy donors. General study results and limits: The Asian-associated ancestry cluster reportedly had fewer N-insertions than the 666-donor mean in a later analysis.

Nominal health characterized the donors when sampled, though unrecorded immune exposures were likely. Germline lookup yields CDR1 LNHDA and CDR2 SQIVND (reference sequence). The CDR3 sequence is 18 residues long. The V and J ends lost 0 bases and 3 bases, in that order; junction bases with no gene match: 12. In the PCR, 60 Vbeta and 13 Jbeta primers were used. Profiling relied on immunoSEQ multiplex PCR, and the TCRdb table lists in-frame clones only, not all of them. The sample records 200,000 to 250,000 clones, approximately 79% being singletons. Notes on this clone: Its antigen is as yet unknown.

The sample consisted of PBMCs. The source of this sequence is a man aged 45-60 years in good health and CMV-seronegative. The chain is built from TRBV19 and TRBJ2-3; TRBD1 matches at 7 bases. The CDR3 bases are TGTGCCAGTAGTATAGACGTAACTCCGGGACAGAGAACAGATACGCAGTATTTT. Encoded protein: CASSIDVTPGQRTDTQYF.